The present T cell receptor beta chain was sequenced within a study of T-cell reconstitution after alpha-beta-depleted transplantation in children listed by TCRdb under 2016. Describing the broader study: The study quantitatively tracked T-cell immune reconstitution after TCRalphabeta/CD19-depleted allogeneic hematopoietic cell transplantation in children using TCR repertoire profiling.

What the work shows at the level of the full study, not this receptor alone: Over subsequent months, a decline in hyperexpanded clone frequencies was noted, and after one year, T-cell counts and TCRbeta diversity were mostly ascribed to newly produced T cells. The apparently early recovery of alphabetaT-cell counts about two months after transplant reportedly depended on only several hundred rapidly expanded clones that came from non-depleted graft cells. In some patients, the high TCRbeta diversity seen at day 60 was put down to recipient T cells and intrathymic progenitors that had survived conditioning.

Libraries were built with PCR. The sequencer listed for this sample is Illumina HiSeq 2500. TCR libraries were prepared with molecular barcoding, using unique molecular identifiers to normalize TCRbeta repertoire quantification. TCRdb took the public reads, trimmed them with fastp at Q25, ran MiXCR for clone calling and kept in-frame beta chains. Duplicate CDR3 protein sequences are folded into a single record with the most common DNA and genes. The sample contains roughly 790,000 distinct CDR3 sequences, 16% of them found a single time. Jointly, the top ten make up around 4.5% of the sample. The CDR3 runs 14 residues from the cysteine to the phenylalanine. Solely the CDR3 DNA is kept, with 42 bases framed from the first base. V is reduced by 10 bases and J by 0 bases, leaving a spacing of 16 bases between them. As encoded in the germline V gene (reference sequence), CDR1 is MNHEY while CDR2 is SMNVEV.

A few counts support this clonotype. Its antigen is currently not known. Per-nucleotide qualities are absent, and no much larger clonotype sits a single base away. Read against the paper, the sample's treatment or condition label means: allogeneic hematopoietic cell transplantation with graft depleted of TCRalphabeta T cells and CD19 B cells. TCRalphabeta/CD19-depleted allogeneic hematopoietic cell grafts were given to the transplant recipients, all of whom were children. This specimen was PBMCs, mostly from graft donor cells, taken 360 days after TCRalphabeta/CD19-depleted stem cell transplant. This sequence was found in a male patient younger than 18 who had a stem cell transplant for acute lymphoblastic leukemia, so the T cells may come from the graft donor. The chain is encoded by TRBV27 joined to TRBJ2-7; the D gene could be either TRBD1 or TRBD2, each agreeing at 5 bases. In nucleotide form, the sequence is TGTGCCACCGGGGTGACAGTTTCCTCCTACGAGCAGTACTTC. Translated, this gives CATGVTVSSYEQYF.